This TCR beta chain is from a study of graft-versus-host responses after intestinal transplantation. The graft tissue was processed, and this released both intraepithelial and lamina propria lymphocytes. The CDR3 has 15 residues. CDR1 is MGHRA and CDR2 is YSYEKL in the germline V gene. V was clipped by 4 bases and J by 1 base, with 8 bases between them. TCRdb's copy holds only in-frame clones and misses some; the assay was immunoSEQ multiplex PCR. The sample consists of about 21,000 clones, around 72% of them appearing once. The sample in question was ileum tissue, obtained less than 21 days after intestinal transplant. This receptor was obtained from a human patient who received an intestinal transplant, so some T cells may come from the graft donor. The V call is TRBV4-1, the J call TRBJ1-6; D unclear. CDR3 region: CASSLGGSYNSPLHF. DNA for the CDR3: TGCGCCAGCAGCCTGGGAGGGTCCTATAATTCACCCCTCCACTTT.